This TCR beta chain was sequenced during a study of cytomegalovirus exposure and HLA in healthy donors. Study-wide results and limits: Available immune exposure information was restricted to CMV serostatus only.

This clone was found once. The antigen remains unidentified. The CDR3 has 17 residues. Germline V CDR1 and CDR2: MNHEY, SMNVEV (reference sequence). Losses at the gene ends were 3 bases for V and 1 base for J; bases not matched to a gene: 11. A multiplex PCR was run with 60 Vbeta primers and 13 Jbeta primers. Assay used: immunoSEQ multiplex PCR; TCRdb lists only in-frame clones, some missing. Altogether 130,000 or so clones are present, around 82% being singletons, with the ten largest covering 3% to 3.5%. This chain uses TRBV27 with TRBJ1-1; 7 nucleotides agree with TRBD1. This receptor was identified in a man between 18 and 29 years old in good health and CMV-seropositive. Material: PBMCs. DNA for the CDR3: TGTGCCAGCAGTTTCCTGATACCGACAGGGTCGAACACTGAAGCTTTCTTT. It yields the protein CASSFLIPTGSNTEAFF.